One sample yielded the 32 T cell receptor beta chains listed below, sequenced in a study of regulatory T cells in long-lasting Graves disease. Time point indicated: newly diagnosed GD, antithyroid drugs for less than 3 months. From PBMCs, RNA was extracted and then used to make the TCR library. Sequencing libraries for TCR beta were prepared with iRepertoire HTBI primers and Arm-PCR of CDR3 regions. Via MiXCR, TCRdb re-called the multiplex PCR reads, giving one row per CDR3 protein. The sample consists of about 530,000 distinct CDR3 sequences, approximately 16% of them appearing once. These data were also reused for a study on T cells in Graves' hyperthyroidism and ophthalmopathy.

This specimen was peripheral blood mononuclear cells (PBMCs), taken at new diagnosis, from a patient treated with antithyroid drugs. These TCRs come from a woman aged 40-60 years with Graves disease.

This clonotype came up many times. V is TRBV7-8 and J is TRBJ2-3; TRBD2 matches 13 bases. J gave up 3 bases and V 8 bases, and 2 bases lay outside the gene matches. From germline, CDR1 is SGHVS and CDR2 FQNEAQ. The CDR3 spans 14 residues. CDR3 protein: CASGTSGVTDTQYF. CDR3 bases: TGTGCCAGCGGGACTAGCGGGGTGACAGATACGCAGTATTTT.

This clonotype has at least ten counts. This sequence joins TRBV12-3 or TRBV12-4 and TRBJ1-6, with D perhaps TRBD1 (6 bases). The V end lost 6 bases, the J end lost 7 bases, and 13 bases lay between the germline ends. The CDR3 covers 14 residues. CDR3 protein: CASRAVGANSPLHF. Written as DNA, the CDR3 is TGTGCCAGCAGGGCGGTGGGGGCGAATTCACCCCTCCACTTT.

In this sample, this clonotype turned up a few times. The chain employs TRBV6-1 and TRBJ1-6; the D gene is possibly TRBD1 (5 bases). This CDR3 region has 15 residues. V was clipped by 6 bases and J by 7 bases, with 16 bases between them. Germline V gives CDR1 MNHNS, CDR2 SASEGT. The DNA for the CDR3 is TGTGCCAGCAGGACCGGACAAACTGAGAATTCACCCCTCCACTTT. Translation: CASRTGQTENSPLHF.

This clonotype was recorded at least ten times. The V call is TRBV6-1, the J call TRBJ2-5, with TRBD2 matching 9 bases. In germline, CDR1 is MNHNS, CDR2 SASEGT. V lost 6 bases, J lost 5 bases, and 16 bases stayed unmatched. CDR3 length: 17 amino acids. The CDR3 here is CASSLLIGGGALETQYF. Here the CDR3 DNA reads TGTGCCAGCAGCCTACTGATTGGCGGGGGGGCCTTGGAGACCCAGTACTTC.

About this clonotype itself: One junction end does not reproduce the germline sequence, and a read error may be involved. CDR3 in amino acids: CASSAGTGDEKLFF. In nucleotides, the CDR3 is TGTGCCAGCAGTGCAGGGACAGGGGATGAGAAACTGTTTTTT. V is TRBV2 and J is TRBJ1-4; 10 bases line up with TRBD1. The CDR3 runs 14 residues. CDR1 and CDR2 from the germline V gene are SNHLY and FYNNEI.

This clonotype was seen at least ten times. CDR3: CASSLDRAGNTEAFF. The CDR3 DNA reads TGCGCCAGCAGCTTGGACAGGGCCGGAAACACTGAAGCTTTCTTT. The chain carries TRBV5-1 and TRBJ1-1; D is possibly TRBD1 (6 bases). The germline V gene has CDR1 SGHRS and CDR2 YFSETQ. V was clipped by 0 bases and J by 2 bases, with 11 bases between them. The CDR3 spans 15 residues.

This clonotype has more than one count but fewer than ten. V and J are TRBV9 and TRBJ1-2, with TRBD1 as a possible D gene (6 bases). Germline lookup yields CDR1 SGDLS and CDR2 YYNGEE. Trimming removed 0 bases at V and 2 bases at J, with 11 bases between. The CDR3 totals 15 residues. The chain's CDR3 is CASSVEGQGNYGYTF. In DNA, the CDR3 is TGTGCCAGCAGCGTAGAGGGGCAGGGGAACTATGGCTACACCTTC.

The chain carries TRBV20-1 and TRBJ2-3; D ambiguous. V was pared by 1 base and J by 2 bases, with 10 bases between. The V gene's germline CDR1 is DFQATT and CDR2 SNEGSKA (reference sequence). The CDR3 is made up of 14 amino acids. CDR3 DNA: TGCAGTGCTAGAGTTCTACCGAACACAGATACGCAGTATTTT. Translating it yields CSARVLPNTDTQYF.

The J gene is TRBJ2-1, the V gene TRBV5-1, with a possible D match to TRBD1 (6 bases). Between the trimmed V and J ends, which lost 4 bases and 6 bases, there was a span of 14 bases. This CDR3 comprises 14 residues. Germline V gives CDR1 SGHRS, CDR2 YFSETQ. This CDR3 is CASSRAPGVNEQFF. The CDR3 nucleotides are TGCGCCAGCAGCCGGGCCCCAGGGGTCAATGAGCAGTTCTTC.

CDR3: CASSDSGGADNEQFF. The CDR3 coding sequence is TGCGCCAGCAGTGATAGCGGGGGGGCGGACAATGAGCAGTTCTTC. The J gene is TRBJ2-1, the V gene TRBV10-1; 11 bases align to TRBD2. Trimming took 3 bases from V and 5 from J; bases not matched to a gene: 3. From germline, CDR1 is WNHNN and CDR2 SYGVQD (reference sequence). The CDR3 covers 15 residues.

This clonotype appeared a few times. This chain connects TRBV5-1 to TRBJ1-1; D unclear. In germline, CDR1 is SGHRS, CDR2 YFSETQ. V was shortened by 1 base and J by 6 bases, with 10 bases between the two germline ends. This CDR3 has 13 amino acids. The CDR3 nucleotides read TGCGCCAGCAGCTTGACTGCAAGATCTGAAGCTTTCTTT. Protein product: CASSLTARSEAFF.

J is TRBJ1-1 and V is TRBV28, with 9 bases lining up with TRBD1. The CDR3 sequence is 15 residues long. V dropped 5 bases and J dropped 6; count of bases not matched to a gene: 10. Looked up from germline, CDR1 is MDHEN and CDR2 is SYDVKM. CDR3 region: CASSTPGTGTSEAFF. Written as DNA, the CDR3 is TGTGCCAGCAGTACTCCCGGGACAGGGACGTCTGAAGCTTTCTTT.

There are many counts of this clonotype. This rearrangement joins TRBV3-1 to TRBJ1-1; the D gene is possibly TRBD1 (6 bases). The CDR3 loop spans 13 amino acids. Germline V lookup: CDR1 LGHDT, CDR2 YNNKEL (reference sequence). Trimming took off 0 bases at V and 7 bases at J, with 9 bases between the two ends. CDR3 DNA: TGTGCCAGCAGCCAAGAACAGGGTAATGAAGCTTTCTTT. It is translated as CASSQEQGNEAFF.

This clonotype has ten or more counts. This rearrangement joins TRBV2 to TRBJ2-7, with TRBD1 matching 9 bases. The CDR3 is made up of 15 amino acids. The ends lost 5 bases at V and 3 bases at J; junction bases unmatched: 8. The germline V gene encodes CDR1 SNHLY and CDR2 FYNNEI. This CDR3 reads CASSTRDRAVYEQYF. The CDR3 bases are TGTGCCAGCAGTACCCGGGACAGGGCCGTCTACGAGCAGTACTTC.

The V and J genes are TRBV20-1 and TRBJ2-3; possibly TRBD2 for D (7 bases). The CDR3 is 14 amino acids. Germline CDR1 and CDR2: DFQATT and SNEGSKA (reference sequence). V lost 6 bases and J 6 bases, leaving 19 bases between the germline ends. The CDR3 coding sequence is TGCAGTGCCCCCAAGGGGGGGCGGGGTGATACGCAGTATTTT. This codes for CSAPKGGRGDTQYF.

This clonotype was detected many times. This chain connects TRBV3-1 to TRBJ1-3, with D perhaps TRBD1 (6 bases). The V end lost 4 bases, the J end lost 1 base, and 11 bases lay between the germline ends. Per the germline V gene, CDR1 is LGHDT and CDR2 is YNNKEL (reference sequence). This CDR3 spans 15 amino acids. CDR3 loop: CASSRKGQSGNTIYF. The CDR3 DNA reads as TGTGCCAGCAGCCGCAAAGGACAGTCTGGAAACACCATATATTTT. The complete variable domain, with remaining parts taken from reference TRBV3-1 and TRBJ1-3, reads DTAVSQTPKYLVTQMGNDKSIKCEQNLGHDTMYWYKQDSKKFLKIMFSYNNKELIINETVPNRFSPKSPDKAHLNLHINSLELGDSAVYFCASSRKGQSGNTIYFGEGSWLTVV.

Here the CDR3 reads CAWSASPGQGVATNEKLFF. In DNA, the CDR3 is TGTGCCTGGAGTGCCTCCCCGGGACAGGGGGTTGCAACTAATGAAAAACTGTTTTTT. This sequence joins TRBV30 and TRBJ1-4, with 11 bases aligning to TRBD1. In germline, CDR1 is GTSNPN, CDR2 SVGIG (reference sequence). The length of the CDR3 is 19 residues. V trimming: 1 base; J trimming: 0 bases; junction bases outside the gene matches: 10.

This clonotype is a singleton in its sample. This may arise from a read error, as a much more abundant clone is one base away. Without the conserved terminal phenylalanine or tryptophan, this CDR3 likely stems from a read error. CDR3 DNA sequence: TGTGCCAGCACCAGAAGTCATGGAGGGAACACTGAAGCTTTCTCT. Translated, it gives CASTRSHGGNTEAFS. The chain is built from TRBV6-2 or TRBV6-3 and TRBJ1-1, with D unclear. The CDR3 is 15 amino acids. The ends were cut back, 7 bases at V and 1 base at J, with 16 bases in the middle. CDR1 and CDR2 from the germline V gene are MNHEY and SVGEGT.

This clonotype was seen ten or more times. The chain recombines TRBV5-6 with TRBJ1-1, with D perhaps matching TRBD1 (6 bases). Trimming cost V 1 base and J 1 base, with 17 bases left between them. Germline V gives CDR1 SGHDT, CDR2 YYEEEE. This CDR3 is built from 17 residues. This CDR3 reads CASSLTAGGGTNTEAFF. The DNA for the CDR3 is TGTGCCAGCAGCTTGACGGCCGGGGGGGGCACGAACACTGAAGCTTTCTTT.

This clonotype was seen a single time. V and J are TRBV25-1 and TRBJ2-5; possibly TRBD1 for D (6 bases). The V end lost 0 bases, the J end lost 6 bases, and 11 bases lay between the germline ends. Germline V gene sequence: CDR1 MGHDK, CDR2 SYGVNS. The CDR3 is 14 residues long. The CDR3 is CASSEYAGVQTQYF. In nucleotides, the CDR3 is TGTGCCAGCAGTGAATATGCAGGGGTACAGACCCAGTACTTC.

This clonotype came up many times. V and J are TRBV11-3 and TRBJ2-1; 9 nucleotides match TRBD1. The CDR3 contains 14 residues. V was pared by 5 bases and J by 9 bases, with 8 bases of the junction left unmatched. In germline, CDR1 is SGHNT, CDR2 YENEEA. The CDR3 sequence is CASSNRDRVGEQFF. As DNA, the CDR3 is TGTGCCAGCAGCAACCGGGACAGGGTGGGTGAGCAGTTCTTC.

The V gene is TRBV4-3, the J gene TRBJ2-3; TRBD2 agrees at 11 bases. There are 17 residues in the CDR3. Trimming removed 4 bases from V and 0 bases from J; junction bases left unmatched: 6. Germline V CDR1 and CDR2: LGHNA, YSLEER. CDR3 residues: CASSLISGGASTDTQYF. The CDR3 DNA reads TGCGCCAGCAGCCTTATTAGCGGGGGGGCTAGCACAGATACGCAGTATTTT.

This clonotype was counted between two and nine times. DNA for the CDR3: TGTGCCAGCAGCGGGACAATCTCCGAATTTAGAAAACTGTTTTTT. Residues: CASSGTISEFRKLFF. The rearrangement joins TRBV28 to TRBJ1-4; a possible D gene is TRBD1 (6 bases). Trimming left V 6 bases short and J 10 bases short, with 21 bases between. The germline gives CDR1 MDHEN, CDR2 SYDVKM. This CDR3 spans 15 amino acids.

The chain has TRBV2 and TRBJ2-7; D is perhaps TRBD1 (6 bases). The CDR3 consists of 13 residues. Trimming took 6 bases from V and 6 from J, leaving 15 bases between them. Germline-derived CDR1 and CDR2 are SNHLY and FYNNEI. Written as DNA, the CDR3 is TGTGCCAGCAGCGCCCAACAGGGAGCCGAGCAGTACTTC. Its protein is CASSAQQGAEQYF.

This clonotype came up many times. CDR3 residues: CASRGGWGANVLTF. CDR3 coding DNA: TGTGCCAGCAGAGGGGGGTGGGGGGCCAACGTCCTGACTTTC. The chain employs TRBV12-3 or TRBV12-4 and TRBJ2-6, with D perhaps given as TRBD1 or TRBD2 (6 bases each). The CDR3 totals 14 residues. The V end was cut by 6 bases, the J end by 4 bases, with 10 bases between.

There are many counts of this clonotype. This CDR3 reads CASRSRLAEAFF. The CDR3, as DNA: TGTGCCAGCAGAAGCAGGTTGGCTGAAGCTTTCTTT. The rearrangement joins TRBV28 to TRBJ1-1; D remains ambiguous. There are 12 residues in the CDR3. The V gene lost 6 bases and the J gene lost 6 bases, with 11 bases spanning the gap. Germline CDR1 reads MDHEN; CDR2 reads SYDVKM.

The table lists this clonotype with a few counts. The gene calls are TRBV29-1 and TRBJ2-1, with D tentatively TRBD2 (5 bases). The CDR3 totals 14 residues. Germline V gene lookup returns CDR1 SQVTM and CDR2 ANQGSEA. V was cut by 1 base and J by 0 bases, with 7 bases left in between. CDR3 residues: CSVEGGISYNEQFF. CDR3 coding DNA: TGCAGCGTTGAAGGAGGGATCTCCTACAATGAGCAGTTCTTC.

The gene calls are TRBV19 and TRBJ1-1; D gene uncertain. The length of the CDR3 is 13 residues. Trimming left V 1 base short and J 14 bases short, with 17 bases between. The germline gives CDR1 LNHDA, CDR2 SQIVND (reference sequence). DNA for the CDR3: TGTGCCAGTAGTATAGGCACGGGCACAAGGTGGTTCTTT. It codes for CASSIGTGTRWFF.

This clonotype was observed many times. The V call is TRBV11-2, the J call TRBJ1-2; TRBD1 is a possible D gene (6 bases). Trimming stripped 6 bases from V and 2 bases from J, with 16 bases between. The CDR3 is made up of 15 amino acids. The germline CDR1 and CDR2 sequences are SGHAT and FQNNGV. CDR3 in amino acids: CASRAPRTANYGYTF. Here the CDR3 DNA reads TGTGCCAGCAGAGCGCCCCGGACAGCGAACTATGGCTACACCTTC.

This chain's CDR3 is CASSLGPPQGFNSPLHF. The CDR3 nucleotides are TGTGCCAGCAGCTTAGGCCCCCCACAGGGTTTTAATTCACCCCTCCACTTT. The chain is built from TRBV7-2 and TRBJ1-6; the D gene is possibly TRBD1 (6 bases). CDR1 and CDR2 (germline): SGHTA, FQGNSA. The V end lost 1 base, the J end lost 6 bases, and 16 bases lay between the germline ends. The length of the CDR3 is 17 residues.

The table lists this clonotype with a few counts. This rearrangement joins TRBV19 to TRBJ2-1; weak D call: TRBD1 (6 bases). This CDR3 is built from 13 residues. The V and J ends lost 1 base and 8 bases respectively, with 9 bases between them. Germline V gene lookup returns CDR1 LNHDA and CDR2 SQIVND (reference sequence). The CDR3 protein is CASSIGGGDEQFF. The CDR3 DNA sequence: TGTGCCAGTAGTATAGGTGGGGGCGATGAGCAGTTCTTC.

This clonotype was detected only a few times. The V gene is TRBV7-9, the J gene TRBJ1-4; 9 bases are shared with TRBD1. The CDR3 sequence is 15 residues long. The junction had 8 bases not matched to a gene; V was cut back by 6 bases and J by 6 bases. The germline V gene has CDR1 SEHNR and CDR2 FQNEAQ (reference sequence). CDR3 in amino acids: CASSFGQGRDEKLFF. The CDR3 DNA reads TGTGCCAGCAGTTTCGGACAGGGGAGAGATGAAAAACTGTTTTTT.